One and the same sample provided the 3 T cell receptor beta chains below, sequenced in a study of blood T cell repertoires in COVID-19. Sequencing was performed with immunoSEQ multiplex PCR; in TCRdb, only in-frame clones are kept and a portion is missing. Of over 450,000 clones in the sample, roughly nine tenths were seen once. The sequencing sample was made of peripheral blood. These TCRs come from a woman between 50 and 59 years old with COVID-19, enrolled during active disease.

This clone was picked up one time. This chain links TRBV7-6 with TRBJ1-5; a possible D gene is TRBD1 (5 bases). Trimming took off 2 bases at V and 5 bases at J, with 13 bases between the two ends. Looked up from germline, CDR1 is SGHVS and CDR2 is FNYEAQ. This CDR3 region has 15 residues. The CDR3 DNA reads TGTGCCAGCAGCTTACTTGGTGGGGCGGATCAGCCCCAGCATTTT. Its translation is CASSLLGGADQPQHF. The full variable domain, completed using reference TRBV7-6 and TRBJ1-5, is GAGVSQSPRYKVTKRGQDVALRCDPISGHVSLYWYRQALGQGPEFLTYFNYEAQQDKSGLPNDRFSAERPEGSISTLTIQRTEQRDSAMYRCASSLLGGADQPQHFGDGTRLSIL.

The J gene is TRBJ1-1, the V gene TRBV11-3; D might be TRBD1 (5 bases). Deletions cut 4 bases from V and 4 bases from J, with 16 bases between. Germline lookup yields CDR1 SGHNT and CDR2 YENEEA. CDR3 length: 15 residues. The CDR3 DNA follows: TGTGCCAGCAGCTCCGGGGCAACGGGAGGCACTGAAGCTTTCTTT. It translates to CASSSGATGGTEAFF.

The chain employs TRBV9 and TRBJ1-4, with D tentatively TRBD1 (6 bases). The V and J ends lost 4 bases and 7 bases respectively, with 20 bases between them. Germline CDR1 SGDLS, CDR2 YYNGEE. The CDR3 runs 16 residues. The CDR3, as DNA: TGTGCCAGCAGCCGCTTCGGGGGGGGCGCGGGTGAAAAACTGTTTTTT. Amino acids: CASSRFGGGAGEKLFF.